This T cell receptor beta chain came from a study of T cell changes during pregnancy in multiple sclerosis. Profiling relied on immunoSEQ multiplex PCR, and the TCRdb table lists in-frame clones only, not all of them. The sample lists about 59,000 clones; about 95% were seen once. CDR3 length: 13 residues. V was trimmed by 3 bases and J by 3 bases, leaving 9 bases between them. Germline CDR1 is WNHNN and CDR2 is SYGVQD (reference sequence). In this sample, this clone turned up a few times. This chain joins TRBV10-1 and TRBJ2-7; D is unresolved. The TCR was taken from a female donor with multiple sclerosis, enrolled in a pregnancy study. The sample consisted of CD8+ T cells from peripheral blood mononuclear cells, taken after pregnancy. The CDR3 coding sequence is TGCGCCAGCAGTGACTCCCCAGACTACGAGCAGTACTTC. Translation: CASSDSPDYEQYF.